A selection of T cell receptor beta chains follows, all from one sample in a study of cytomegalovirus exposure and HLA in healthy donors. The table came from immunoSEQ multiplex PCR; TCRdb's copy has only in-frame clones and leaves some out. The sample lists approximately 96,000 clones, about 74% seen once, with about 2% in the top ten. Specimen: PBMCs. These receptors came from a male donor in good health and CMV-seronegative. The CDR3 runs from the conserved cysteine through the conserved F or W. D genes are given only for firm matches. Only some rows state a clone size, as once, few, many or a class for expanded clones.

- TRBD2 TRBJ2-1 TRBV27 TGTGCCAGCACCACGGGGGGGGTAAGCTCCTACAATGAGCAGTTCTTC CASTTGGVSSYNEQFF
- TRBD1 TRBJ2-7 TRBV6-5 TGTGGCAGCAGTTACGGGACAGGGGATATCTACGAGCAGTACTTC CGSSYGTGDIYEQYF
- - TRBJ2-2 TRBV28 TGTGCCAGCATGGGGGCCTCCGCGGGAGATGGTGGGGAGCTGTTTTTT CASMGASAGDGGELFF
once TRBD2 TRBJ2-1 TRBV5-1 TGCGCCAGCAGCTTGGTACGGGAGGGCCTGGGGTCCTACAATGAGCAGTTCTTC CASSLVREGLGSYNEQFF
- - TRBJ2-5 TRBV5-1 TGCGCCAGCAGCGGAGACAGTTTAGGGGAGACCCAGTACTTC CASSGDSLGETQYF
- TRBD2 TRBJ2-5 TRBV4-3 TGCGCCAGCAGCCCTGAACCGACTAGCGGGAGGACGTTTCAAGAGACCCAGTACTTC CASSPEPTSGRTFQETQYF
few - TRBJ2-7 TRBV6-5 TGTGCCAGCAGCTCTGACAGCTACGAGCAGTACTTC CASSSDSYEQYF
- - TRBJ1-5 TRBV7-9 TGTGCCAGCAGCTTTGACACCTACAATCAGCCCCAGCATTTT CASSFDTYNQPQHF
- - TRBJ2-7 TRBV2 TGTGCCAGCAGATTAATCTTTAGGGAGAGATCCTACGAGCAGTACTTC CASRLIFRERSYEQYF
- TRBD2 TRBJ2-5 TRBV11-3 TGTGCCAGCAGCTTAGATGAATCAAGCGGGGTGAGGTGGGGCCAAGAGACCCAGTACTTC CASSLDESSGVRWGQETQYF
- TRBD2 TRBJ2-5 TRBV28 TGTGCCAGCAGTTTAAGGAGGACTAGCGGGGGTCAAGAGACCCAGTACTTC CASSLRRTSGGQETQYF
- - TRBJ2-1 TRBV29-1 TGCAGCGTTATCGGGAACAACAATGAGCAGTTCTTC CSVIGNNNEQFF
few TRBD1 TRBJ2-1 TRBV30 TGTGCCTTGACATTGGACAGGGGTAGGGAGCAGTTCTTC CALTLDRGREQFF
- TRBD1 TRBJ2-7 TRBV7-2 TGTGCCAGCAGCTTAGCGCTAAGCCAGGGGGCCTCTTACGAGCAGTACTTC CASSLALSQGASYEQYF
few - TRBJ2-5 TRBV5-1 TGCGCCAGCAGCCAAGCATATAATCAAGAGACCCAGTACTTC CASSQAYNQETQYF
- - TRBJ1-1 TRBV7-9 TGTGCCAGCAGCCATCGAGAACAGGGAACAAACACTGAAGCTTTCTTT CASSHREQGTNTEAFF
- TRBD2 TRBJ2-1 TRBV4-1 TGCGCCAGCAGCCAGGCGGGACTAGCGGGACGCTCCTACAATGAGCAGTTCTTC CASSQAGLAGRSYNEQFF
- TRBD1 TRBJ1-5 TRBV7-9 TGTGCCAGCAGCCCACAGGGGGCTCAGCCCCAGCATTTT CASSPQGAQPQHF
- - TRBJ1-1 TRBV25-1 TGTGCCAGCACCCCCCTCGCCGGTTTCGGTGCTTTCTTT CASTPLAGFGAFF
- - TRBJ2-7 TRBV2 TGTGCCAGCAGTGATTACGGCGGGGCGGACGACGAGCAGCACTTC CASSDYGGADDEQHF
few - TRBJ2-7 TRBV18 TGTGCCAGCTCACCAACAGGGCCCTCCTACGAGCAGTACTTC CASSPTGPSYEQYF
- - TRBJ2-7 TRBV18 TGTGCCAGCTCACCGAGGGATAGCGGCGAGCAGTACTTC CASSPRDSGEQYF
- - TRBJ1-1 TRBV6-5 TGTGCCAGCAGTTACTTTGCGCCGAACACTGAAGCTTTCTTT CASSYFAPNTEAFF
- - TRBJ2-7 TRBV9 TGTGCCAGCAGCGTATGGGGGCTTGGGAACGAGCAGTACTTC CASSVWGLGNEQYF
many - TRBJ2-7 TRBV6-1 TGTGCCAGCAGTGCGGAGGGTCCCTCCTACGAGCAGTACTTC CASSAEGPSYEQYF
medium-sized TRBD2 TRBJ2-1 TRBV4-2 TGTGCCAGCAGCCAAGATAGACTAGCGGGAGGAATTGAGCAGTTCTTC CASSQDRLAGGIEQFF
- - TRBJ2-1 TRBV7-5 TGTGCCAGAAGCTTAGATACGCGGCGGGTTTACAATGAGCAGTTCTTC CARSLDTRRVYNEQFF
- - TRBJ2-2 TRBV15 TGTGCCACCAGCAGAGATCTGAGGATTGACACCGGGGAGCTGTTTTTT CATSRDLRIDTGELFF
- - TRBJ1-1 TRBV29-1 TGCAGCGTTGGGTTCCGGCAGGGGAACACTGAAGCTTTCTTT CSVGFRQGNTEAFF
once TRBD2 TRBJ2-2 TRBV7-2 TGTGCCAGCAGCGCGGGACTAGCGGGAGTCACCGGGGAGCTGTTTTTT CASSAGLAGVTGELFF
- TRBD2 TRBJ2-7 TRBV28 TGTGCCAGCAGTCCCCGCGGGGGAGGGCTCTACGAGCAGTACTTC CASSPRGGGLYEQYF
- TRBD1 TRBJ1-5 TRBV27 TGTGCCAGCAGTTTACACCCGACAGGGGGTGAGCATCAGCCCCAGCATTTT CASSLHPTGGEHQPQHF
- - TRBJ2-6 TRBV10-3 TGTGCCATCAGTGAGGGGCCGTCTGGGGCCAACGTCCTGACTTTC CAISEGPSGANVLTF
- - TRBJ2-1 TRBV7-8 TGTGCCAGCAGCCTAACCGGGACAAGACGTTACAATGAGCAGTTCTTC CASSLTGTRRYNEQFF